This T cell receptor beta chain was observed in a study of OX40 agonist ivuxolimab in advanced cancers. Overall study: Patients with hepatocellular carcinoma, melanoma, renal cell or head and neck cancer made up the dose-escalation patients.

Germline-derived CDR1 and CDR2 are MNHNY and SVGAGI (reference sequence). Trimming cost V 2 bases and J 4 bases, with 5 bases left between them. The CDR3 length is 12 residues. The protocol was immunoSEQ multiplex PCR, while the TCRdb copy is restricted to in-frame clones and leaves out a portion. In the table there are tens of thousands of clones, approximately 87% of which are singletons. This clone was seen only a few times. The starting material was CD4+ or CD8+ T cells sorted from blood, obtained in a trial of the OX40 agonist ivuxolimab. This sequence originates from an adult with an advanced solid tumor such as melanoma, head and neck, liver or kidney cancer. The rearrangement joins TRBV6-6 to TRBJ1-2; D possibly corresponds to TRBD1 (5 bases). The CDR3 DNA follows: TGTGCCAGCAGTTACGACAGCTATGGCTACACCTTC. Translating it yields CASSYDSYGYTF.